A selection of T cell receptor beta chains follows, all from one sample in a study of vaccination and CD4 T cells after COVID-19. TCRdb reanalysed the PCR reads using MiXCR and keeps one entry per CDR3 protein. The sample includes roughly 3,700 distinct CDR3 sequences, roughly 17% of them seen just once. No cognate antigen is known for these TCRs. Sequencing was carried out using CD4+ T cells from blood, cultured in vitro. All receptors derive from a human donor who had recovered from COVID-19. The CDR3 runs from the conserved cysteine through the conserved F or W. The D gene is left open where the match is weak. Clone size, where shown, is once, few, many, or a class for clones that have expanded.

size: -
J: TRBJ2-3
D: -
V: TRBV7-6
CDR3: CASSLGLGGGGPDTQYF
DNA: TGTGCCAGCAGCTTAGGACTGGGGGGCGGGGGCCCAGATACGCAGTATTTT

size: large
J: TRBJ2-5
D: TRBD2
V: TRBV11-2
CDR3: CASSPGGTRTETQYF
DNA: TGTGCCAGCAGCCCCGGCGGGACTAGAACAGAGACCCAGTACTTC

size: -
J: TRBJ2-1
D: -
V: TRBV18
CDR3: CASSTQHNEQFF
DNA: TGTGCCAGCTCGACCCAGCACAATGAGCAGTTCTTC

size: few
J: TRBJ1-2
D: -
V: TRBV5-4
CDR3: CASSLEQNYGYTF
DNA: TGTGCCAGCAGCTTGGAACAGAACTATGGCTACACCTTC

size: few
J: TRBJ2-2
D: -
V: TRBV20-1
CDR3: CSARDPGTTNTGELFF
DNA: TGCAGTGCTAGAGATCCCGGGACAACGAACACCGGGGAGCTGTTTTTT

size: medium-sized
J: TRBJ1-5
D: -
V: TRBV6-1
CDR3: CASSGVKGNQPQHF
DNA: TGTGCCAGCAGTGGGGTGAAGGGCAATCAGCCCCAGCATTTT

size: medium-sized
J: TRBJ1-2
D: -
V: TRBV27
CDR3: CASSSYREGSDGYTF
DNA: TGTGCCAGCAGTTCGTACAGGGAGGGGTCCGATGGCTACACCTTC

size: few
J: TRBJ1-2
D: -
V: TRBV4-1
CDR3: CASSLESIRNYGYTF
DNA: TGCGCCAGCAGCCTCGAAAGTATACGAAACTATGGCTACACCTTC

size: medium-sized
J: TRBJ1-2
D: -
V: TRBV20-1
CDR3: CSARETGRNYGYTF
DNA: TGCAGTGCTAGAGAAACGGGGAGGAACTATGGCTACACCTTC

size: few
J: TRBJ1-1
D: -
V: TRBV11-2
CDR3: CASSLFANTEAFF
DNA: TGTGCCAGCAGCTTATTTGCGAACACTGAAGCTTTCTTT

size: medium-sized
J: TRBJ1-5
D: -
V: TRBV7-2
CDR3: CASSLGQFRQPQHF
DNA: TGTGCCAGCAGCTTAGGACAGTTCAGGCAGCCCCAGCATTTT

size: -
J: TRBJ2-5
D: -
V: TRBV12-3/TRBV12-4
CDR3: CASSLVGGETQYF
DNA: TGTGCCAGCAGTTTAGTCGGCGGAGAGACCCAGTACTTC

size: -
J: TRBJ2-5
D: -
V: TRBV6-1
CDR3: CASSAFGGGRETQYF
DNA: TGTGCCAGCAGCGCCTTTGGGGGGGGGCGGGAGACCCAGTACTTC

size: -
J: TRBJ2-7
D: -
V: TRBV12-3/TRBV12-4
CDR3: CASSNYNVYEQYF
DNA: TGTGCCAGCAGTAATTATAATGTGTACGAGCAGTACTTC

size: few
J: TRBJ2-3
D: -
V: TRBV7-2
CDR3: CASSLERFTDTQYF
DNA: TGTGCCAGCAGCTTAGAGCGGTTCACAGATACGCAGTATTTT